Described below is a single TCR beta chain sequence and its context. These data originate in a study of cytomegalovirus exposure and HLA in healthy donors. With 60 Vbeta and 13 Jbeta primers, the PCR was carried out. Method: immunoSEQ multiplex PCR; TCRdb's copy keeps in-frame clones and lacks some. The table has around 130,000 clones, around 78% seen once; the top ten hold roughly 1.9%. The length of the CDR3 is 17 residues. V dropped 4 bases and J dropped 0 bases, with 14 bases sitting between them. Germline CDR1 is SGHDT and CDR2 is YYEEEE. This sequence joins TRBV5-6 and TRBJ2-6; no clear D. Sequencing was performed on PBMCs. This receptor was obtained from a woman between 45 and 65 years old in good health and CMV-seronegative. The CDR3 region is CASSQEVWNSGANVLTF. In nucleotides, the CDR3 is TGTGCCAGCAGCCAGGAAGTGTGGAACTCTGGGGCCAACGTCCTGACTTTC.